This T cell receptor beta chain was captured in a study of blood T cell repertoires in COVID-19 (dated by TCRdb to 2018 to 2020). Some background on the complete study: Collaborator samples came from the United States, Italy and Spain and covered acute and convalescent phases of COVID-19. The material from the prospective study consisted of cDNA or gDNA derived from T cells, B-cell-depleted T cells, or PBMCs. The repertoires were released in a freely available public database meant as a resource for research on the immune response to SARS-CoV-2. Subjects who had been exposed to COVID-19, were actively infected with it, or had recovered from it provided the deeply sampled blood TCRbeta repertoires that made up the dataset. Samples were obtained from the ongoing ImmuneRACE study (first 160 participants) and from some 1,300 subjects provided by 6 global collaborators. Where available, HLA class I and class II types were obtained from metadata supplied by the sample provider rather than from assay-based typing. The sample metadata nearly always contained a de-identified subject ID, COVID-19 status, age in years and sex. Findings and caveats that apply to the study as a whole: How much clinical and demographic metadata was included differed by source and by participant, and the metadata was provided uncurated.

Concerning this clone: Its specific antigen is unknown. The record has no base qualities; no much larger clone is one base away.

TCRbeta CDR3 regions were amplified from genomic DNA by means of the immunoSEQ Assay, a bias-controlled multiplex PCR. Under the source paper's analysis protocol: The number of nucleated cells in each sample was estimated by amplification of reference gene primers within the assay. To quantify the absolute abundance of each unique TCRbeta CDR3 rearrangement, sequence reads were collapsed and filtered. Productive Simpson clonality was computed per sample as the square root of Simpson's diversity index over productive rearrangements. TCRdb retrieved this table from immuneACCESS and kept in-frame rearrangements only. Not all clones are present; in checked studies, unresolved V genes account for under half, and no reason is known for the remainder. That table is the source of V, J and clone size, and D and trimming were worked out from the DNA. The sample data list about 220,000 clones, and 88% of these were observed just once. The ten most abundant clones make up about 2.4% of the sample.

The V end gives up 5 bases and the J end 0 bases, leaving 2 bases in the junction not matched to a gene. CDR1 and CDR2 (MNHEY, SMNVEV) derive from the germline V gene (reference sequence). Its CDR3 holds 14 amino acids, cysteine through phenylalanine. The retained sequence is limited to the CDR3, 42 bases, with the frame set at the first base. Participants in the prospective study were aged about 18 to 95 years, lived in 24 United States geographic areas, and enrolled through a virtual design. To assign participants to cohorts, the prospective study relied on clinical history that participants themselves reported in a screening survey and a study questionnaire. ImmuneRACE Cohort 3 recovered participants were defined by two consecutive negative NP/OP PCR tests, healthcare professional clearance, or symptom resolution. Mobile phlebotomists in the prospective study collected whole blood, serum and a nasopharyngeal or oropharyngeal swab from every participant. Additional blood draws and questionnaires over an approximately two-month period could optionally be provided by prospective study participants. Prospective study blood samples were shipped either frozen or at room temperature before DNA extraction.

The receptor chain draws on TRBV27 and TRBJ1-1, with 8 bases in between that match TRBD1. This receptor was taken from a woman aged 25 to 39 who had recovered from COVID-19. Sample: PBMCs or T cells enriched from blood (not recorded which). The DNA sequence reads TGTGCCAGCAGTCTGACAGGGGTGAACACTGAAGCTTTCTTT. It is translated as CASSLTGVNTEAFF.